Listed here is a single TCR beta chain. No antigen is known for it. One base away there is no much larger clone; base qualities are not given. According to the germline V gene, CDR1 reads SQVTM and CDR2 reads ANQGSEA. V loses 6 bases of germline sequence and J loses 6 bases, and the interval between the two ends is 19 bases. The CDR3 runs 14 residues from the cysteine to the phenylalanine. Left in the record is the CDR3 DNA by itself, 42 bases read in frame from the first base. Each collaborating institution followed its own protocols to collect whole blood in K2EDTA tubes. For TCRbeta analysis, collaborator samples were shipped as frozen whole blood, as isolated PBMCs, or as DNA extracted from either sample type. The immunoSEQ Assay, a bias-controlled multiplex PCR, was used to amplify TCRbeta CDR3 regions from genomic DNA. As for the original processing: Within the assay, amplification of reference gene primers was used to estimate how many nucleated cells each sample contained. To quantify the absolute abundance of each unique TCRbeta CDR3 rearrangement, sequence reads were collapsed and filtered. For each sample, productive Simpson clonality was calculated as the square root of Simpson's diversity index over productive rearrangements. Sourced from immuneACCESS, this table was stored by TCRdb with only in-frame sequences that have V and J called. A share of the clones is absent; for the studies checked, an unresolved V gene accounts for under half, and the remainder has no known explanation. That table gives V, J and clone size, and the DNA gave D and trimming. Counted in this sample were 90,000 to 120,000 clones; around 88% of them appeared once. Of the sample, about 6.8% falls within the top ten clones.

This record belongs to a study of blood T cell repertoires in COVID-19 (dated by TCRdb to 2018 to 2021). Background on the whole study: Collaborator samples came from the United States, Italy and Spain and covered acute and convalescent phases of COVID-19. The material from the prospective study consisted of cDNA or gDNA derived from T cells, B-cell-depleted T cells, or PBMCs. Deeply sampled blood TCRbeta repertoires from subjects exposed to, actively infected with, or recovered from COVID-19 were included in the dataset. The repertoires were made available in a free public database intended to serve as a resource for research on the immune response to SARS-CoV-2. The samples were drawn from the first 160 participants of the ongoing ImmuneRACE study and from roughly 1,300 subjects provided by 6 global collaborators. A de-identified subject ID, COVID-19 status, age in years and sex were almost always included in the sample metadata. HLA class I and class II types, where available, came from metadata supplied by the sample provider rather than from assay-based typing. Points the paper makes about the study in general: The quantity of clinical and demographic metadata differed by source and by participant and was supplied without curation.

Sequencing was carried out using peripheral blood. This receptor chain uses TRBV29-1 and TRBJ2-3, and TRBD1 may be the D gene, going by 6 matching bases. This clonotype was sampled from a man in his forties or fifties with active or convalescent COVID-19. The sequence in DNA is TGCAGCGTGGGGGTACAGGGTTCCACGGATACGCAGTATTTT. Translated, this gives CSVGVQGSTDTQYF.